The clone carrying this TCR beta chain was counted only a few times. The entry originates in a study of blood T cell repertoires in COVID-19. Study overall: There were acute and convalescent COVID-19 samples, and they came from the United States, Italy and Spain. T cells, B-cell-depleted T cells, or PBMCs supplied cDNA or gDNA.

As processed by the authors: Amplification of reference gene primers provided the estimated nucleated cell counts. Libraries were prepared by immunoSEQ multiplex PCR; TCRdb keeps only in-frame clonotypes and omits some of them. V and J calls and clone size are copied from that table; D and trimming were computed from the DNA. The top ten clones hold less than 4% of a sample with under 200,000 clones, 80% of them seen once. Cohorts were based on clinical histories the participants reported. The CDR3 is 14 residues long. Trimming left V 5 bases short and J 0 bases short, with 9 bases between. CDR1 KGHDR and CDR2 SFDVKD come from the germline V gene.

The clonotype originates from an older woman who had recovered from COVID-19. The sample comprised PBMCs or T cells enriched from blood (not recorded which). J is TRBJ1-2 and V is TRBV24-1; D remains ambiguous. In nucleotides, the CDR3 is TGTGCCACCAGTGGCCGGGGAGCTAACTATGGCTACACCTTC. It is translated as CATSGRGANYGYTF.